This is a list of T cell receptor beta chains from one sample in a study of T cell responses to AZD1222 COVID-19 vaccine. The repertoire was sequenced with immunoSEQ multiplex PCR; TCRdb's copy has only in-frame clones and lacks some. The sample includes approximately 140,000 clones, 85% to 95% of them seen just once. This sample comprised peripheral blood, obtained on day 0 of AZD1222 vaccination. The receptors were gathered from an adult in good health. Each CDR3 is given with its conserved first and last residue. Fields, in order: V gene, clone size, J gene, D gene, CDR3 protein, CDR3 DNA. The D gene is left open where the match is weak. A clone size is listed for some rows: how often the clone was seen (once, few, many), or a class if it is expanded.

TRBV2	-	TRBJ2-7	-	CASSALPSSYEQYF	TGTGCCAGCAGTGCTCTCCCCAGCTCCTACGAGCAGTACTTC
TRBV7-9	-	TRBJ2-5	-	CASSLGTRVSASETQYF	TGTGCCAGCAGCTTAGGAACCCGGGTCAGCGCATCAGAGACCCAGTACTTC
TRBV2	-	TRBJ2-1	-	CASSEVLQTYNEQFF	TGTGCCAGCAGTGAAGTGCTCCAGACCTACAATGAGCAGTTCTTC
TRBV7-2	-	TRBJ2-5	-	CASSLVGVETQYF	TGTGCCAGCAGCTTGGTCGGGGTAGAGACCCAGTACTTC
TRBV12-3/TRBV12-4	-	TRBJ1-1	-	CASSLLAVQAFF	TGTGCCAGCAGTTTATTGGCAGTACAAGCTTTCTTT
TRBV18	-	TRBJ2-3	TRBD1	CASSLQGARTDTQYF	TGTGCCAGCTCACTACAGGGGGCCCGCACAGATACGCAGTATTTT
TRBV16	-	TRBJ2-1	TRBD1	CASSLPRGPTYNEQFF	TGTGCCAGCAGCCTCCCGAGGGGGCCTACCTACAATGAGCAGTTCTTC
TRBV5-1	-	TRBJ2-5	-	CASSLDPRVLAKETQYF	TGCGCCAGCAGCTTAGATCCAAGGGTTCTTGCAAAAGAGACCCAGTACTTC
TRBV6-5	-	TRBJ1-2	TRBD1	CASGWGTGDGGYTF	TGTGCCAGCGGTTGGGGGACAGGGGATGGTGGCTACACCTTC
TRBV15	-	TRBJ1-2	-	CATSRGHIYGYTF	TGTGCCACCAGCAGAGGACATATCTATGGCTACACCTTC
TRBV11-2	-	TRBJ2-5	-	CASSNPRDGSRETQYF	TGTGCCAGCAGCAACCCCCGGGACGGGTCTCGGGAGACCCAGTACTTC
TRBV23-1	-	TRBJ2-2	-	CASSRASPQGLKGELFF	TGCGCCAGCAGTCGCGCTTCCCCTCAGGGGTTGAAAGGGGAGCTGTTTTTT
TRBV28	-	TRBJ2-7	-	CASSKAQFLYEQYF	TGTGCCAGCAGTAAGGCGCAATTCCTCTACGAGCAGTACTTC
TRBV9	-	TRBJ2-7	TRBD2	CASSERLAGDEQYF	TGTGCCAGCAGCGAACGACTAGCGGGAGACGAGCAGTACTTC
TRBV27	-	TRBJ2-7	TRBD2	CASSASSGNPYEQYF	TGTGCCAGCAGTGCATCTAGCGGGAACCCCTACGAGCAGTACTTC
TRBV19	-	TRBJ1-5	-	CASSSLSGRPFNQPQHF	TGTGCCAGTAGCAGCTTAAGTGGACGGCCTTTCAATCAGCCCCAGCATTTT
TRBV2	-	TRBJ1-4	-	CANGKIRDEKLFF	TGTGCCAATGGAAAGATCAGGGATGAAAAACTGTTTTTT
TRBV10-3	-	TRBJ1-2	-	CAISEGGLRGAYGYTF	TGTGCCATCAGTGAGGGGGGACTCCGCGGGGCCTATGGCTACACCTTC
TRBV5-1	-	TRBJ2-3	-	CASSLSDSTDTQYF	TGCGCCAGCAGCCTTTCAGATAGCACAGATACGCAGTATTTT
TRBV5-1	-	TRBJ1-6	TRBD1	CASSYAGTGNSPLHF	TGCGCCAGCAGCTACGCCGGGACAGGGAATTCACCCCTCCACTTT
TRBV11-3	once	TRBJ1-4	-	CASSGGEPTNEKLFF	TGTGCCAGCAGCGGCGGGGAACCAACTAATGAAAAACTGTTTTTT
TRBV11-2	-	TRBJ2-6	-	CASTEKGPFSGANVLTF	TGTGCCAGCACTGAAAAGGGACCTTTCTCTGGGGCCAACGTCCTGACTTTC
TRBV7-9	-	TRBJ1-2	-	CASSIGTQVGGYTF	TGTGCCAGCAGCATAGGGACCCAAGTCGGTGGCTACACCTTC
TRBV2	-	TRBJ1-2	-	CASRTSPNYGYTF	TGTGCCAGCAGAACAAGTCCTAACTATGGCTACACCTTC
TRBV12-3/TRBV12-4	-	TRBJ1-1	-	CASSLAASEAFF	TGTGCCAGCAGTTTAGCGGCCAGTGAAGCTTTCTTT
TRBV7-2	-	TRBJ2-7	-	CASTETTGTRQYF	TGTGCCAGCACCGAGACTACAGGTACTCGCCAGTACTTC
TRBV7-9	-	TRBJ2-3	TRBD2	CASSPPTSGGRLTQYF	TGTGCCAGCAGCCCACCGACTAGCGGGGGGAGGTTGACGCAGTATTTT
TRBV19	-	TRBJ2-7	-	CASSTPGQSYEQYF	TGTGCCAGTAGCACTCCGGGACAAAGCTACGAGCAGTACTTC
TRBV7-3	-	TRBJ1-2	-	CASSQDGYGYTF	TGTGCCAGCAGCCAAGACGGCTATGGCTACACCTTC
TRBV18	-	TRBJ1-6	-	CASSPSLPYNSPLHF	TGTGCCAGCTCACCTAGTTTACCCTATAATTCACCCCTCCACTTT
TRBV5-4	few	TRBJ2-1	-	CASSYAALGSYNEQFF	TGTGCCAGCAGCTACGCCGCGCTGGGCTCCTACAATGAGCAGTTCTTC
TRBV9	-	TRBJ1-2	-	CASSVDVEFSQDGYTF	TGTGCCAGCAGCGTAGACGTCGAGTTCTCTCAGGATGGCTACACCTTC
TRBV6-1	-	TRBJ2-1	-	CASSEVPGRGDNEQFF	TGTGCCAGCAGTGAAGTCCCCGGAAGGGGGGACAATGAGCAGTTCTTC
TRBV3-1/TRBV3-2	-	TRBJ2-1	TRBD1	CGSAGGNEQFF	TGTGGTTCGGCAGGGGGCAATGAGCAGTTCTTC
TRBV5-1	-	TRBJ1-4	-	CASSLDTGAARKLFF	TGCGCCAGCAGCTTGGACACGGGGGCGGCGAGGAAACTGTTTTTT
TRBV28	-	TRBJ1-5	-	CASRTVYNQPQHF	TGTGCCAGCAGGACAGTTTACAATCAGCCCCAGCATTTT
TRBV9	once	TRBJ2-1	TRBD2	CASSPRDGVAGLSSYNEQFF	TGTGCCAGCAGCCCCAGGGATGGAGTAGCGGGGCTAAGCTCCTACAATGAGCAGTTCTTC
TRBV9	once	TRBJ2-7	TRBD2	CASSVASGFSYEQYF	TGTGCCAGCAGCGTAGCTAGCGGGTTCTCCTACGAGCAGTACTTC
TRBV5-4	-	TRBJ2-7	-	CASSLAKSFHYEQYF	TGTGCCAGCAGCTTGGCTAAGTCGTTCCACTACGAGCAGTACTTC
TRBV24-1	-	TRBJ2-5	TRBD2	CATSDVTSSQETQYF	TGTGCCACCAGTGATGTGACTAGCTCGCAAGAGACCCAGTACTTC
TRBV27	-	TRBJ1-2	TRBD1	CASSRTGAGGLGYTF	TGTGCCAGCAGCCGAACCGGGGCAGGGGGCTTAGGCTACACCTTC
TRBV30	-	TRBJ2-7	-	CAWSHRLGYEQYF	TGTGCCTGGAGTCACCGATTAGGGTACGAGCAGTACTTC
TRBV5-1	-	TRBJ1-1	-	CASSFLGMDTEAFF	TGCGCCAGCAGCTTTCTGGGGATGGACACTGAAGCTTTCTTT
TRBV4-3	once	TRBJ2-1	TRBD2	CASSQDLGSGVNEQFF	TGCGCCAGCAGCCAAGATCTTGGCAGCGGGGTGAATGAGCAGTTCTTC
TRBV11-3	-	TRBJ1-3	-	CASSPTGFAGNTIYF	TGTGCCAGCAGCCCCACAGGGTTTGCTGGAAACACCATATATTTT
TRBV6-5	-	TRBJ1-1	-	CASSSYGGGMGTEAFF	TGTGCCAGCAGTTCGTACGGGGGGGGAATGGGCACTGAAGCTTTCTTT
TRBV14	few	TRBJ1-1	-	CASSQNWWTEAFF	TGTGCCAGCAGCCAAAATTGGTGGACTGAAGCTTTCTTT
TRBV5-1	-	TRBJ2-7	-	CASSFTVPGVEQYF	TGCGCCAGCAGCTTCACGGTCCCGGGGGTCGAGCAGTACTTC
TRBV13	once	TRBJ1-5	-	CASSSRRGIGQPQHF	TGTGCCAGCAGCTCCCGGAGAGGAATCGGGCAGCCCCAGCATTTT
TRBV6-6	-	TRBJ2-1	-	CASSYLVQGVGNEQFF	TGTGCCAGCAGTTATCTTGTTCAGGGTGTGGGCAATGAGCAGTTCTTC
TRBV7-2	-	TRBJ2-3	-	CASSPDRNPTDTQYF	TGTGCCAGCAGCCCCGACAGAAACCCCACAGATACGCAGTATTTT
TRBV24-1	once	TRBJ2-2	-	CATSDPGVGELFF	TGTGCCACCAGTGACCCAGGGGTCGGGGAGCTGTTTTTT
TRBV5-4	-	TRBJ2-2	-	CASTRGANTGELFF	TGTGCCAGCACCAGGGGGGCGAACACCGGGGAGCTGTTTTTT
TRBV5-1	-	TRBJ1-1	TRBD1	CASSYAGGGDTEAFF	TGCGCCAGCAGCTACGCAGGGGGCGGTGACACTGAAGCTTTCTTT
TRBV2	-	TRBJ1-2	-	CAGGAAGPDYGYTF	TGTGCCGGCGGGGCGGCCGGTCCAGACTATGGCTACACCTTC
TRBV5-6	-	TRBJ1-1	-	CASSLELSRVAFF	TGTGCCAGCAGCTTGGAGTTGAGCAGGGTTGCTTTCTTT